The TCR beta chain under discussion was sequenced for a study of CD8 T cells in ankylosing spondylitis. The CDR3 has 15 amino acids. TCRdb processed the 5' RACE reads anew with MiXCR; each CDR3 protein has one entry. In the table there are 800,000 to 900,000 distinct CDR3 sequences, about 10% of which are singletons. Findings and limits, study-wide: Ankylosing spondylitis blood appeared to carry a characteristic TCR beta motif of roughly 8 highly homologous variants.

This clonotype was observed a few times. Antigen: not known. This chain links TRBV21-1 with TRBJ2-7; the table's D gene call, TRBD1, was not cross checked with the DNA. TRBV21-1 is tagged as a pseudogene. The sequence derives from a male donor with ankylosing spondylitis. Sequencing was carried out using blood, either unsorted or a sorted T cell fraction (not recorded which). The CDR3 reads CASSKARSGLREQYF. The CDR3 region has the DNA TGTGCCAGCAGCAAAGCAAGGTCCGGGTTGCGCGAGCAGTACTTC.